This entry features one T cell receptor (beta chain) sequence. This entry comes from a study of control samples from healthy donors and cancer patients. Germline V gene lookup returns CDR1 SGHVS and CDR2 FNYEAQ. V lost 5 bases, J lost 3 bases, and 10 bases lay in between. This CDR3 comprises 13 residues. Method: immunoSEQ multiplex PCR; TCRdb's copy keeps in-frame clones and lacks some. There are more than 95,000 clones in the sample; around 87% occur only once, and less than 9.5% lies in the top ten. This TCR came from a man in his forties in good health. Sequenced: blood. This chain uses TRBV7-6 with TRBJ1-1; the D gene is possibly TRBD1 (6 bases). The chain's CDR3 is CASSDQGYTEAFF. In nucleotides, the CDR3 is TGTGCCAGCAGCGACCAGGGGTACACTGAAGCTTTCTTT.